This TCR beta chain was captured by sequencing in a study of technical replicates of blood from a few donors. The CDR3 runs 17 residues. The ends were cut back, 4 bases at V and 1 base at J, with 17 bases in the middle. Germline values: CDR1 MDHEN, CDR2 SYDVKM. Assay: immunoSEQ multiplex PCR; the TCRdb copy retains only in-frame clones and omits some. Among approximately 74,000 clones, roughly 98% were seen once, and the ten largest hold around 0.15%. The clonotype originates from a human donor in good health. Sequencing was carried out using T cells isolated from PBMCs. This sequence joins TRBV28 and TRBJ1-5, with D possibly TRBD1 on 6 matching bases. The CDR3 sequence: CASSSNVWGQSNQPQHF. DNA of the CDR3: TGTGCCAGCAGTTCGAACGTCTGGGGGCAGAGCAATCAGCCCCAGCATTTT. The variable domain in full, completed from reference TRBV28 and TRBJ1-5, reads DVKVTQSSRYLVKRTGEKVFLECVQDMDHENMFWYRQDPGLGLRLIYFSYDVKMKEKGDIPEGYSVSREKKERFSLILESASTNQTSMYLCASSSNVWGQSNQPQHFGDGTRLSIL.